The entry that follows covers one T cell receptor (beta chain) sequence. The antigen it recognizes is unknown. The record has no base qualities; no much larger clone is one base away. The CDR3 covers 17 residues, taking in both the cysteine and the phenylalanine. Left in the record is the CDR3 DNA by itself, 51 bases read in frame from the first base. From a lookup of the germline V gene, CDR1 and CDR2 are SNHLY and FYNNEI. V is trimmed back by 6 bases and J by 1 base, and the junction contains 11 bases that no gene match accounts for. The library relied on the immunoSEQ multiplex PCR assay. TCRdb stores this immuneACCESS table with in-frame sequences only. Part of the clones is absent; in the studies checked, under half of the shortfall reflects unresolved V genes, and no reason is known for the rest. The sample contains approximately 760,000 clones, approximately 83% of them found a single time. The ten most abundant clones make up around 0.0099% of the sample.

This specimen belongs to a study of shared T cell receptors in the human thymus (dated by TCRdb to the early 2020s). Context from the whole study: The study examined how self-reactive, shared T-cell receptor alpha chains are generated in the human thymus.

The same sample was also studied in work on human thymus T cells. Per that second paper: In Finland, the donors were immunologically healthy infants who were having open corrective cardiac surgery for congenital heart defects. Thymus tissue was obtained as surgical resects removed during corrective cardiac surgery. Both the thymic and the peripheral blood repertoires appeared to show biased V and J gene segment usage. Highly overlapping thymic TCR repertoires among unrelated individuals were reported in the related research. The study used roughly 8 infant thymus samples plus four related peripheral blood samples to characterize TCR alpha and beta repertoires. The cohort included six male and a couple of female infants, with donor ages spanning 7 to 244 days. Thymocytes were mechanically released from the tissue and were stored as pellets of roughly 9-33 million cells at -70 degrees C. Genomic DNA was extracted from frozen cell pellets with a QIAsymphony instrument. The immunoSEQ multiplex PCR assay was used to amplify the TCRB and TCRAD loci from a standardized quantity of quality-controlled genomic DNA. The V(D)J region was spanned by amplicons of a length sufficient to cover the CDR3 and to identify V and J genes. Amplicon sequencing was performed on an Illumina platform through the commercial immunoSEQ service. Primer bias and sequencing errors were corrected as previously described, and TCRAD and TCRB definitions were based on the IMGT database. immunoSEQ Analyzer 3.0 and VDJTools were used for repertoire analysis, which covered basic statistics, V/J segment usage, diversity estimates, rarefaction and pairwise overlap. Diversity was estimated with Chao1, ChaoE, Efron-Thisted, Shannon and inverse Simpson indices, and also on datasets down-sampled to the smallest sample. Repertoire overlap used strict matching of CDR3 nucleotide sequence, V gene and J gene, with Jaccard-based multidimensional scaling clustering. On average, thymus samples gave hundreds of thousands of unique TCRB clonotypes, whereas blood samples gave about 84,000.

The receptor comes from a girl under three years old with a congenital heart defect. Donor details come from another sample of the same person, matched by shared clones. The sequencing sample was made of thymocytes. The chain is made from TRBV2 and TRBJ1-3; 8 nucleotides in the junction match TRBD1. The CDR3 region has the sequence CASRERDRTFSGNTIYF. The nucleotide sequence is TGTGCCAGCAGGGAACGGGACAGGACCTTTTCTGGAAACACCATATATTTT.